Listed below are T cell receptor beta chains from one sample, sequenced in a study of PD-L1 blockade in urothelial cancer. Only in-frame clones appear in the TCRdb table, and some are missing; sequencing was by immunoSEQ multiplex PCR. Found here are around 100,000 clones, less than 95% of them singletons; the top ten hold 3.5% to 4.5%. The sample consisted of PBMCs, taken around atezolizumab (anti-PD-L1) treatment. All receptors come from a man aged 55 to 70 with urothelial cancer. Both conserved end residues are part of each CDR3. D genes are given only for firm matches. The size entry is marked missing in some rows and otherwise reads once, few, many or a size class.

TRBJ2-3,TRBV30,TRBD1,.,CAWRPGQGTDTQYF,TGTGCCTGGAGACCGGGACAGGGCACAGATACGCAGTATTTT
TRBJ1-2,TRBV11-2,.,.,CASSLGPVEGRDYGYTF,TGTGCCAGCAGCTTGGGCCCGGTGGAGGGGCGGGACTATGGCTACACCTTC
TRBJ1-2,TRBV20-1,.,.,CSARDGSGYTF,TGCAGTGCTAGGGACGGGAGTGGCTACACCTTC
TRBJ2-3,TRBV2,TRBD1,.,CASTGTGPQRQYF,TGTGCCAGCACCGGGACAGGGCCTCAACGGCAGTATTTT
TRBJ2-7,TRBV6-1,TRBD1,.,CASVGQGVKQYF,TGTGCCAGCGTGGGACAGGGGGTCAAGCAGTACTTC
TRBJ2-4,TRBV6-5,TRBD2,.,CASSYFPGGAKNIQYF,TGTGCCAGCAGTTACTTTCCGGGAGGGGCCAAAAACATTCAGTACTTC
TRBJ2-5,TRBV6-5,.,once,CASSYSGETQYF,TGTGCCAGCAGTTACTCCGGGGAGACCCAGTACTTC
TRBJ2-5,TRBV29-1,TRBD2,once,CSVEGSGVQETQYF,TGCAGCGTTGAAGGGAGCGGGGTCCAAGAGACCCAGTACTTC
TRBJ1-2,TRBV28,.,.,CASSLSTENYGYTF,TGTGCCAGCAGTTTATCTACAGAGAACTATGGCTACACCTTC
TRBJ2-3,TRBV7-2,TRBD2,.,CASSLSGGALFSSTDTQYF,TGTGCCAGCAGCCTTAGCGGGGGCGCCCTATTCTCTAGCACAGATACGCAGTATTTT
TRBJ2-7,TRBV5-1,.,.,CASSLAPGGGREQYF,TGCGCCAGCAGCTTGGCACCCGGCGGAGGAAGAGAGCAGTACTTC
TRBJ1-1,TRBV10-1,.,.,CASSESTGNTEAFF,TGCGCCAGCAGTGAGTCCACGGGAAACACTGAAGCTTTCTTT
TRBJ2-2,TRBV4-3,TRBD1,once,CASSQGPQGAWTGELFF,TGCGCCAGCAGCCAAGGACCGCAGGGGGCTTGGACCGGGGAGCTGTTTTTT
TRBJ2-1,TRBV14,.,.,CASSLGGSGLYNEQFF,TGTGCCAGCAGCCTTGGAGGGAGTGGACTTTACAATGAGCAGTTCTTC
TRBJ2-7,TRBV21-1,.,.,CASSKKSPDEQYF,TGTGCCAGCAGCAAAAAAAGCCCCGACGAGCAGTACTTC
TRBJ2-5,TRBV7-2,.,.,CASSLREQETQYF,TGTGCCAGCAGCTTACGGGAACAAGAGACCCAGTACTTC
TRBJ2-1,TRBV7-2,.,.,CASSLARGSYNEQFF,TGTGCCAGCAGCTTAGCTAGGGGCTCCTACAATGAGCAGTTCTTC
TRBJ2-1,TRBV7-7,TRBD2,.,CASSSSSGRGAEQFF,TGTGCTAGCAGCTCTTCTAGCGGGAGGGGGGCTGAGCAGTTCTTC
TRBJ2-5,TRBV5-6,.,.,CASSPQPTGETQYF,TGTGCCAGCAGCCCACAGCCTACGGGGGAGACCCAGTACTTC
TRBJ2-7,TRBV11-2,.,.,CASSLGGLADAYEQYF,TGTGCCAGCAGCTTAGGCGGGTTAGCGGACGCCTACGAGCAGTACTTC
TRBJ1-4,TRBV19,.,.,CASSPLGARNEKLFF,TGTGCCAGTAGCCCCCTAGGGGCGCGGAATGAAAAACTGTTTTTT
TRBJ2-3,TRBV10-3,.,.,CAISESKLGDTQYF,TGTGCCATCAGTGAGAGTAAACTTGGTGATACGCAGTATTTT
TRBJ1-2,TRBV30,TRBD1,.,CAWSVTHRGWNGYTF,TGTGCCTGGAGTGTAACCCACAGGGGTTGGAATGGCTACACCTTC
TRBJ2-1,TRBV7-8,TRBD2,.,CASSSAGREVNEQFF,TGTGCCAGCAGCTCCGCTGGACGGGAGGTTAATGAGCAGTTCTTC
TRBJ1-6,TRBV6-5,.,.,CASSYLQVASPLHF,TGTGCCAGCAGTTACTTACAGGTTGCGTCACCCCTCCACTTT
TRBJ2-5,TRBV7-2,.,.,CASSSRGETQYF,TGTGCCAGCAGCTCAAGGGGAGAGACCCAGTACTTC
TRBJ2-3,TRBV7-2,.,.,CASSSYKRRGGTDTQYF,TGTGCCAGCAGCTCCTACAAAAGGCGGGGCGGCACAGATACGCAGTATTTT
TRBJ2-3,TRBV11-2,.,.,CASSFDGQIGADTQYF,TGTGCCAGCAGCTTTGACGGACAAATTGGAGCAGATACGCAGTATTTT
TRBJ2-7,TRBV10-3,TRBD2,.,CAISGHGGGYEQYF,TGTGCCATCAGTGGGCATGGGGGGGGCTACGAGCAGTACTTC
TRBJ2-4,TRBV7-2,TRBD1,.,CASSIQGKNIQYF,TGTGCCAGCAGCATACAGGGGAAAAACATTCAGTACTTC
TRBJ1-3,TRBV7-2,.,.,CASRSGGNTIYF,TGTGCCAGCCGCTCAGGGGGAAACACCATATATTTT
TRBJ2-7,TRBV2,.,.,CASKRQPDRAYEQYF,TGTGCCAGCAAACGCCAGCCCGACAGAGCCTACGAGCAGTACTTC
TRBJ2-7,TRBV6-5,TRBD1,.,CASRAGTGAEYF,TGTGCCAGCAGGGCCGGGACAGGGGCGGAATACTTC
TRBJ1-3,TRBV7-2,.,once,CASSLVLGNTIYF,TGTGCCAGCAGCTTAGTTCTGGGAAACACCATATATTTT
TRBJ1-5,TRBV6-6,TRBD1,.,CASSHRGDNQPQHF,TGTGCCAGCAGCCACAGGGGCGACAATCAGCCCCAGCATTTT
TRBJ2-7,TRBV7-2,.,.,CASSQEYPDRSYEQYF,TGTGCCAGCAGCCAAGAGTACCCTGACAGGAGTTACGAGCAGTACTTC
TRBJ1-2,TRBV4-3,TRBD1,.,CASSQGRGERHYGYTF,TGCGCCAGCAGCCAAGGCAGGGGGGAACGGCACTATGGCTACACCTTC
TRBJ1-1,TRBV6-4,.,.,CASSVDKNTEAFF,TGTGCCAGCAGTGTCGACAAGAACACTGAAGCTTTCTTT
TRBJ1-1,TRBV28,TRBD1,.,CATDGTGGYEAFF,TGTGCCACCGACGGGACAGGGGGCTACGAAGCTTTCTTT
TRBJ2-5,TRBV4-3,TRBD2,once,CASSQEGRREGLETQYF,TGCGCCAGCAGCCAAGAAGGGAGGCGGGAGGGCCTCGAGACCCAGTACTTC
TRBJ1-1,TRBV19,TRBD1,.,CASSIFPGGTEAFF,TGTGCCAGTAGTATCTTTCCAGGGGGGACTGAAGCTTTCTTT
TRBJ1-1,TRBV5-1,TRBD1,.,CASSRGSRGRAGTEAFF,TGCGCCAGCAGCAGGGGTTCCAGGGGGCGCGCCGGCACTGAAGCTTTCTTT
TRBJ2-1,TRBV4-3,TRBD2,.,CASSRNLAGASYNEQFF,TGCGCCAGCAGTCGGAACTTAGCGGGGGCCTCCTACAATGAGCAGTTCTTC
TRBJ2-3,TRBV19,TRBD1,.,CASSLGQDTDTQYF,TGTGCCAGTAGCCTCGGACAGGACACAGATACGCAGTATTTT
TRBJ2-7,TRBV2,.,.,CASSRVIWSYEQYF,TGTGCCAGCAGCCGGGTGATATGGTCCTACGAGCAGTACTTC
TRBJ2-7,TRBV2,TRBD2,once,CASNVEIAGVAIHEQYF,TGTGCCAGCAATGTTGAGATAGCGGGGGTAGCAATCCACGAGCAGTACTTC
TRBJ2-7,TRBV7-9,TRBD2,.,CASSSAPRRTSYEQYF,TGTGCCAGCAGCTCCGCGCCCCGACGGACTAGCTACGAGCAGTACTTC
TRBJ2-2,TRBV7-2,.,.,CASSLGRVLTGELFF,TGTGCCAGCAGCTTAGGGAGGGTTCTGACCGGGGAGCTGTTTTTT
TRBJ2-7,TRBV18,TRBD2,.,CASSPLAGTYEQYF,TGTGCCAGCTCACCACTAGCGGGGACATACGAGCAGTACTTC
TRBJ1-3,TRBV21-1,.,.,CAGPRGPSGNTIYF,TGTGCCGGGCCTAGGGGGCCCTCTGGAAACACCATATATTTT
TRBJ2-2,TRBV6-5,TRBD2,once,CASGAGGRTGELFF,TGTGCCAGCGGGGCGGGGGGTCGGACCGGGGAGCTGTTTTTT
TRBJ2-1,TRBV19,TRBD1,.,CASKTDRGKHNEQFF,TGTGCCAGTAAGACGGACAGGGGGAAGCACAATGAGCAGTTCTTC
TRBJ2-7,TRBV7-3,.,.,CASSFSCKQYF,TGTGCCAGCAGCTTTAGCTGTAAGCAGTACTTC
TRBJ1-4,TRBV10-2,.,once,CASSDTESNEKLFF,TGCGCCAGCAGCGACACTGAAAGTAATGAAAAACTGTTTTTT
TRBJ2-4,TRBV11-2,TRBD2,once,CASSSSSGGSVKNIQYF,TGTGCCAGCAGCTCCAGTAGCGGGGGCTCGGTCAAAAACATTCAGTACTTC